The clone carrying this TCR beta chain was counted once. The antigen is undetermined. The V end lost 4 bases, the J end lost 5 bases, and 17 bases lay between the germline ends. Germline V gene lookup returns CDR1 LGHNA and CDR2 YSLEER. The CDR3 contains 15 residues. The source of the sample is a study of Ad26.COV2.S vaccination and SARS-CoV-2 variants. Study outcomes and limitations: Measurement of non-spike TCR breadth gave similar results in vaccine and placebo recipients.

Assay: immunoSEQ multiplex PCR; the TCRdb copy retains only in-frame clones and omits some. The sample lists under 150,000 clones, roughly 90% occurring once. This receptor was taken from a human donor who had recovered from COVID-19. The genes are TRBV4-3 and TRBJ1-2, with D tentatively TRBD1 (6 bases). The sample in question was peripheral blood, obtained after recovery from COVID-19. The CDR3 bases are TGCGCCAGCAGCCTGAACAGGGCCCCCCTATATGGCTACACCTTC. This sequence encodes CASSLNRAPLYGYTF.